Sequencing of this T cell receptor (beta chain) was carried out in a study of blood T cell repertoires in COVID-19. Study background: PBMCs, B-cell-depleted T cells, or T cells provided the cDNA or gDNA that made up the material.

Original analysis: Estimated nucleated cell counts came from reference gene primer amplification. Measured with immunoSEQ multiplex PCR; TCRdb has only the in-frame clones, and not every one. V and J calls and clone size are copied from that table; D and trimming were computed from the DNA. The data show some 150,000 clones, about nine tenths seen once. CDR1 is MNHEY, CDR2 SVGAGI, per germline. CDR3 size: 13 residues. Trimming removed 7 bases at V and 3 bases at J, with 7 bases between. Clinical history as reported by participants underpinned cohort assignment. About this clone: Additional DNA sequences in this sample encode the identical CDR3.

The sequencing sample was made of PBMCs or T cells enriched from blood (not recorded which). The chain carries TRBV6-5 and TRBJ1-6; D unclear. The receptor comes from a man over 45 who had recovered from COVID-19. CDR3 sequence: CASTPVYNSPLHF. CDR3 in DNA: TGTGCCAGCACCCCAGTCTATAATTCACCCCTCCACTTT.